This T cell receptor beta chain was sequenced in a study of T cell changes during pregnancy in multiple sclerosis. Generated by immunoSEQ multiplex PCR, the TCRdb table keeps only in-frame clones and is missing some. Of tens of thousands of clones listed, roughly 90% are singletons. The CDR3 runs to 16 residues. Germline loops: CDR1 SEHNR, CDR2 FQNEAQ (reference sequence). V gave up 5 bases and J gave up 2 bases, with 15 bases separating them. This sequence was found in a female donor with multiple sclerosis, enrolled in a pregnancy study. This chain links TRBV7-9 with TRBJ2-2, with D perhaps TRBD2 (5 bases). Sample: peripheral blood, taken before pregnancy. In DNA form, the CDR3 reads TGTGCCAGCAGCGCCCCAAGAGGGAGAAACACCGGGGAGCTGTTTTTT. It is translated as CASSAPRGRNTGELFF.